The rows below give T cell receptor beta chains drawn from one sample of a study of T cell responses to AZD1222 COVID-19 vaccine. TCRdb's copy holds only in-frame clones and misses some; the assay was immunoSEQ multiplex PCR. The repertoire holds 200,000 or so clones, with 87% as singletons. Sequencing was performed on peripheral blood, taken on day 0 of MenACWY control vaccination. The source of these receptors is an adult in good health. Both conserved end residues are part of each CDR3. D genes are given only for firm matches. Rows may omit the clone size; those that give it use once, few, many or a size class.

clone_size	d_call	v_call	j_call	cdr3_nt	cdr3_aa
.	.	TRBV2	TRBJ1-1	TGTGCCAGCAGGCAGGAGATGAACACTGAAGCTTTCTTT	CASRQEMNTEAFF
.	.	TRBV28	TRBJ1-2	TGTGCCAGCAGTAGCCCCCCTAACTATGGCTACACCTTC	CASSSPPNYGYTF
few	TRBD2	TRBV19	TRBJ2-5	TGTGCCAGTAGTGGTCTGACTAGCGGAAGGGAGACCCAGTACTTC	CASSGLTSGRETQYF
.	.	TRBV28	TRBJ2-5	TGTGCCAGCAGTTCACATATAGCCGGGACCCCTCTAGCCCAGTACTTC	CASSSHIAGTPLAQYF
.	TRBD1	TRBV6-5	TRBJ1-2	TGTGCCAGCAGTTACTCGATGGACAGGAACGGAGGCTACACCTTC	CASSYSMDRNGGYTF
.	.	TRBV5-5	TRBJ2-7	TGTGCCAGCAGCTTTCAGCCCCTGGTGAACGAGCAGTACTTC	CASSFQPLVNEQYF
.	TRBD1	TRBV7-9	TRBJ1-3	TGTGCCAGCAGCTTAGCAGGGGGCGCACGGAGGGCAGGAAACACCATATATTTT	CASSLAGGARRAGNTIYF
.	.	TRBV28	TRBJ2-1	TGTGCCAGCAGTTTAATACCGGGTGAGCAGTTCTTC	CASSLIPGEQFF
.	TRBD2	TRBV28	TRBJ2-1	TGTGCCAGCAGTTACTCCGGGACTAGCGGTAATGAGCAGTTCTTC	CASSYSGTSGNEQFF
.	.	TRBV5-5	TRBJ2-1	TGTGCCAGCAGCCGGGACTCTCTCTCAGAGCAGTTCTTC	CASSRDSLSEQFF
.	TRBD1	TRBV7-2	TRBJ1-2	TGTGCCAGCAGTACTAACGACAGGGGGCGCGGCTATGGCTACACCTTC	CASSTNDRGRGYGYTF
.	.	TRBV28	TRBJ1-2	TGTGCCAGCAGTTCCTTCCTGGGCCTTCAAAGGGACTATGGCTACACCTTC	CASSSFLGLQRDYGYTF
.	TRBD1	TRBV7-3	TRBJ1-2	TGTGCCAGCAGCTTACCCCAGGACAGGCTTAATGGCTACACCTTC	CASSLPQDRLNGYTF
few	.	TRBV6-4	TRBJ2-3	TGTGCCAGCAGTGAGGGCGGGTCTAGCACAGATACGCAGTATTTT	CASSEGGSSTDTQYF
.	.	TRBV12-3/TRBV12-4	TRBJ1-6	TGTGCCAGCAGTCCCTTGAGGGATTCACCCCTCCACTTT	CASSPLRDSPLHF
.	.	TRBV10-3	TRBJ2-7	TGTGCCATCAGTGATTCGGGACTCTACGAGCAGTACTTC	CAISDSGLYEQYF
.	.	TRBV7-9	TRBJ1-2	TGTGCCAGCAGCCTCGGATATGGGAATGGCTACACCTTC	CASSLGYGNGYTF
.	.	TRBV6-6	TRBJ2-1	TGTGCCAGCAGTATAAGGGGTGGTGAGCAGTTCTTC	CASSIRGGEQFF
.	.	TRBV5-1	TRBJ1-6	TGCGCCAGCAGCTTGGAGGGGTTTTGGTATTCACCCCTCCACTTT	CASSLEGFWYSPLHF
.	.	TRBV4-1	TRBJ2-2	TGCGCCAGCAGCCAACCCGAAGGGGTGAACACCGGGGAGCTGTTTTTT	CASSQPEGVNTGELFF
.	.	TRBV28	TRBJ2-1	TGTGCCAGCGGACCGGACAGCAATGAGCAGTTCTTC	CASGPDSNEQFF
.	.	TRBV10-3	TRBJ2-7	TGTGCCATTGGGGGGAGCGATTCCTACGAGCAGTACTTC	CAIGGSDSYEQYF